This T cell receptor beta chain was documented in a study of OX40 agonist ivuxolimab in advanced cancers. Study-level background: Ivuxolimab was an agonistic, fully human IgG2 monoclonal antibody directed against OX40 (CD134), a costimulatory receptor. Partial responses were achieved by three dose-escalation patients, of whom one had hepatocellular carcinoma and two had cutaneous melanoma. The dose-escalation cohort was about 83% male with a mean age of 60 years, ranging from roughly 23 to 80. Intravenous ivuxolimab was administered to patients every 2 weeks at six dose levels: 0.01, 0.1, 0.3, 1.5, 3 and 10 mg/kg. Among the approximately 50 dose-escalation patients, around 19 had hepatocellular carcinoma, around 15 melanoma, 9 renal cell carcinoma and 9 head and neck cancer. The paper covers the monotherapy dose-escalation part of the phase I ivuxolimab trial, which included N of about 50 patients. Peripheral TCRbeta sequencing aimed to test whether ivuxolimab altered TCR sequence diversity and caused clonal T-cell expansion. Prior anti-PD-1, anti-PD-L1 or anti-CTLA-4 therapy was permitted, and checkpoint inhibitors had been received by around 40% of dose-escalation patients. Overall study results and their limits: At doses of 0.1 to 3.0 mg/kg, clonal expansion of both CD4+ and CD8+ T cells in blood was seen between baseline and week 6. After ivuxolimab, more expanded clones were found on average in CD8+ T cells than in CD4+ T cells. Low levels of normalized T-cell clonal expansion were also seen in some patients who did not respond. Antigen specificity was not determined for the clonally expanded peripheral T cells. In partial responders in the 0.1-3.0 mg/kg groups, normalized peripheral clonal expansion was found to be among the lowest, especially among CD8+ T cells.

As for this clone: The antigen it recognizes is unknown. Base qualities are not provided; no much larger clone lies one nucleotide away.

Via the germline V gene (reference sequence), CDR1 is GTSNPN and CDR2 SVGIG. Ends trimmed: V by 5 bases, J by 4 bases; bases unmatched to a gene: 4. Inclusive of the bounding cysteine and phenylalanine, the CDR3 is 13 residues long. Only CDR3 DNA remains: 39 bases, in frame from the first base. To sequence the TCRbeta CDR3 region, genomic DNA was isolated from the sorted cells. The immunoSEQ Assay was used for sequencing of TCRbeta CDR3 regions. In TCRdb, the immuneACCESS table is reduced to in-frame sequences with V and J assigned. These tables do not hold every clone; where another copy was compared, an unresolved V gene accounts for under half, and the others remain unexplained. The sample table records approximately 70,000 clones; 83% of these occur just once. The leading ten clones occupy 1.4% of the sample. Patients with a history of autoimmune disease or receiving systemic immunosuppression were excluded from the trial. Peripheral blood for TCR sequencing was collected from all dose cohorts at baseline, on cycle 4 day 1, and on cycle 7 day 1. The samples were drawn from a first-in-human, open-label, multicenter phase I dose-escalation trial of ivuxolimab. Adults with locally advanced or metastatic melanoma, renal cell carcinoma, hepatocellular carcinoma or head and neck squamous cell carcinoma were enrolled in the trial. CD4+ and CD8+ T cells were sorted separately from peripheral blood before TCR sequencing.

This receptor was identified in an adult with an advanced solid tumor such as melanoma, head and neck, liver or kidney cancer. The rearrangement combines TRBV30 with TRBJ1-5; 8 bases in the middle match TRBD1. The sequencing here drew on CD4+ or CD8+ T cells sorted from blood, taken in a trial of the OX40 agonist ivuxolimab. DNA sequence: TGTGCCTGGGGCGACAGGGGAAATCAGCCCCAGCATTTT. This sequence encodes CAWGDRGNQPQHF.